This T cell receptor beta chain originates from a study of blood T cell repertoires in COVID-19. Study information: T cells, B-cell-depleted T cells, or PBMCs provided the cDNA or gDNA that served as material.

This clone was detected only once. V was shortened by 5 bases and J by 4 bases, with 13 bases between the two germline ends. This CDR3 comprises 15 residues. Germline-derived CDR1 and CDR2 are KGHDR and SFDVKD. Methods used by the authors: Estimates of nucleated cell counts were drawn from the amplification of reference gene primers. This table comes from immunoSEQ multiplex PCR, and its TCRdb copy is limited to in-frame clones, with some not included. The V and J calls and the clone size are those of that table, but D and trimming were determined from the DNA. The profile covers fewer than 200,000 clones, with around 90% appearing a single time and roughly 0.56% taken by the ten largest.

This sequence joins TRBV24-1 and TRBJ2-2, with D possibly being TRBD2 (5 bases). The receptor was derived from a man in his forties or fifties with acute or convalescent COVID-19. The sequencing sample was made of peripheral blood. The chain's CDR3 is CATSVGRKFTGELFF. As DNA, the CDR3 is TGTGCCACCAGTGTGGGGAGAAAGTTCACCGGGGAGCTGTTTTTT.